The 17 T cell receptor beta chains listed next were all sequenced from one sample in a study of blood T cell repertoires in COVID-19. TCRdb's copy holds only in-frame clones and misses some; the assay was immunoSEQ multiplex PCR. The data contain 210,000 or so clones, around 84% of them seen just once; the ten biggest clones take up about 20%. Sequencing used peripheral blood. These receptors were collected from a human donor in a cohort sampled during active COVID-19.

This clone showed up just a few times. The CDR3 is CASSLTGTGRYGYTF. Here the CDR3 DNA reads TGTGCCAGCAGTCTGACCGGGACAGGGCGGTATGGCTACACCTTC. The chain combines TRBV2 with TRBJ1-2; 9 bases align to TRBD1. The CDR3 has 15 residues. The germline CDR1 and CDR2 sequences are SNHLY and FYNNEI. V shed 5 bases, J shed 5 bases, and the junction held 9 bases outside the gene matches.

The CDR3 DNA follows: TGTGCCATCAGTGCCGGGACAGCAACTAATGAAAAACTGTTTTTT. It encodes CAISAGTATNEKLFF. The V and J genes are TRBV10-3 and TRBJ1-4, with 7 bases identical to TRBD1. Per the germline V gene, CDR1 is ENHRY and CDR2 is SYGVKD. This CDR3 region has 15 residues. J gave up 0 bases and V 4 bases, and 2 bases lay outside the gene matches.

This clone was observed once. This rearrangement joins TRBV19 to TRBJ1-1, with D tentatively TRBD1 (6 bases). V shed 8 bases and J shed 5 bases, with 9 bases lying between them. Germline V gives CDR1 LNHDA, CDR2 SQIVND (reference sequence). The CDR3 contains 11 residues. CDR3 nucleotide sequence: TGTGCCAGTCAGGGGTGGACTGAAGCTTTCTTT. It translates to CASQGWTEAFF.

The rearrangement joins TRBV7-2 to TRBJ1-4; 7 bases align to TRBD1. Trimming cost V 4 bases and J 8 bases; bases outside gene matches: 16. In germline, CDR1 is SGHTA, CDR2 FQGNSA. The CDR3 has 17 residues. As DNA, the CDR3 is TGTGCCAGCAGCTCGGACAGGAATATCGCGCGTGGGGAAAAACTGTTTTTT. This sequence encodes CASSSDRNIARGEKLFF.

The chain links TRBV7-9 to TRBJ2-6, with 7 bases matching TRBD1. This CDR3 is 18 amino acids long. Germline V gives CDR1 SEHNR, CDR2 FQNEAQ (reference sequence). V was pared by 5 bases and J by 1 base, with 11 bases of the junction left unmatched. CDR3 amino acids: CASSARDSLVSGANVLTF. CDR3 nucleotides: TGTGCCAGCAGCGCCCGGGACAGCCTAGTTTCTGGGGCCAACGTCCTGACTTTC.

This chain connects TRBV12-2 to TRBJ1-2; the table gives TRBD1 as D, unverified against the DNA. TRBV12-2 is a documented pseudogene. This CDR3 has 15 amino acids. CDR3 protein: CASRFTLDSFYGYTF. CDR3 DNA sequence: TGTGCAAGTCGCTTCACTCTCGACAGCTTCTATGGCTACACCTTC.

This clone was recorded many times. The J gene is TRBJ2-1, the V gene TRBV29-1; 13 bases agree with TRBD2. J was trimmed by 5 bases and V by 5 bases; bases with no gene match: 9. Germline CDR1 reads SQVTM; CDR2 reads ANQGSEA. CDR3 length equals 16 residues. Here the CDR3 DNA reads TGCAGCGTTCCGACAGGACTAGCGGGAGCCCACAATGAGCAGTTCTTC. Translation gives CSVPTGLAGAHNEQFF.

The DNA of the CDR3 is TGCGCCAGCCACTTTGGGACTCATCACTACGAGCAGTACGTC. Its translation is CASHFGTHHYEQYV. V and J are TRBV5-1 and TRBJ2-7; weak D call: TRBD2 (6 bases). Trimming left V 7 bases short and J 3 bases short, with 17 bases between. Germline lookup yields CDR1 SGHRS and CDR2 YFSETQ. The CDR3 extends over 14 amino acids.

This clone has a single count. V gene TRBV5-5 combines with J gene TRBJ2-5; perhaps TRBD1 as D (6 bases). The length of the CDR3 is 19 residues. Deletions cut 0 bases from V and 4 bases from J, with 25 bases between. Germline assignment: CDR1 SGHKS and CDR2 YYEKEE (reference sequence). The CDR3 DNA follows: TGTGCCAGCAGCTTGGTTTGGACAGTAGACATGGGGATAAGAGAGACCCAGTACTTC. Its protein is CASSLVWTVDMGIRETQYF.

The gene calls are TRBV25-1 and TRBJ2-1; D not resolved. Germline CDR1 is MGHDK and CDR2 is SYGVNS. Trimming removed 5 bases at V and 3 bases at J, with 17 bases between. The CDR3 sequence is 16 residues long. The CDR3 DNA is TGTGCCAGCAGTTTGCCTGCCGGTTCCCTCTACAATGAGCAGTTCTTC. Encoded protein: CASSLPAGSLYNEQFF. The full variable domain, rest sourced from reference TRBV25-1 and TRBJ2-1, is EADIYQTPRYLVIGTGKKITLECSQTMGHDKMYWYQQDPGMELHLIHYSYGVNSTEKGDLSSESTVSRIRTEHFPLTLESARPSHTSQYLCASSLPAGSLYNEQFFGPGTRLTVL.

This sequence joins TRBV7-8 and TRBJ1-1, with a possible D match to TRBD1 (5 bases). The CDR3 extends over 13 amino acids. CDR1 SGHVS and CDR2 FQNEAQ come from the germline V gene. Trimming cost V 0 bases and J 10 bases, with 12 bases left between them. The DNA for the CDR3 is TGTGCCAGCAGCTTAGCCTTCCAGGGCGCAGCTTTCTTT. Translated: CASSLAFQGAAFF.

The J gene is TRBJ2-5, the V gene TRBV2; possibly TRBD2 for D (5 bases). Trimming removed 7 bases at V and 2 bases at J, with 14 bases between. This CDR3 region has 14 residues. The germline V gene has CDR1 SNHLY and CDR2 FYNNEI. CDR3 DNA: TGTGCCAGCACTCCTAGGCGGGTACAAGAGACCCAGTACTTC. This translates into CASTPRRVQETQYF.

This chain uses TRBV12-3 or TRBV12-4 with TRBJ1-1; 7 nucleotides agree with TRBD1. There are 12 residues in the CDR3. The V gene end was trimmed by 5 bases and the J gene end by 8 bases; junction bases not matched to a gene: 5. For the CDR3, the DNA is TGTGCCAGCAGTCAGAGACAGGGAGAAGCTTTCTTT. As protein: CASSQRQGEAFF.

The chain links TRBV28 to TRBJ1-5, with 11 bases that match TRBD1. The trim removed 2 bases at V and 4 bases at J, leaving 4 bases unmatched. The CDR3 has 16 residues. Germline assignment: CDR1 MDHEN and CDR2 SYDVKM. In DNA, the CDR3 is TGTGCCAGCAGTTTAGGGACAGGGGGTCTGAATCAGCCCCAGCATTTT. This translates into CASSLGTGGLNQPQHF.

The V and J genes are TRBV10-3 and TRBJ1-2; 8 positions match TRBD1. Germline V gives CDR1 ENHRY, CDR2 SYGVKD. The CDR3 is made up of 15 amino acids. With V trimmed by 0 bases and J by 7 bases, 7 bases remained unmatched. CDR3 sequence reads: CAISESAGGYSGYTF. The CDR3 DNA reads TGTGCCATCAGTGAGTCGGCAGGGGGCTATAGTGGCTACACCTTC.

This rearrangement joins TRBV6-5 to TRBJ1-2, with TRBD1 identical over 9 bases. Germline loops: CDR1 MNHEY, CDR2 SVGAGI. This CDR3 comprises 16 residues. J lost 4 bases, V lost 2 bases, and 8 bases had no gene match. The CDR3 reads CASSYRTGGASYGYTF. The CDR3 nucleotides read TGTGCCAGCAGTTACCGAACAGGGGGCGCCAGCTATGGCTACACCTTC.

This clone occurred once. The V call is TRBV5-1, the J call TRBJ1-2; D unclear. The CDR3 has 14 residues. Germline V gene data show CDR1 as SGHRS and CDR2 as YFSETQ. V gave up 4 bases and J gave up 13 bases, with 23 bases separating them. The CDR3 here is CASSPDYQRGFATF. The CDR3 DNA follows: TGCGCCAGCAGCCCCGATTACCAAAGAGGGTTTGCCACCTTC.